The 17 T cell receptor beta chains reported below all come from one sample, sequenced in a study of T cells in women clearing cervical HPV infection (dated by TCRdb to about 2018). Receptors were amplified or captured by the immunoSEQ multiplex PCR assay. TCRdb's version of the immuneACCESS table is confined to in-frame rearrangements and falls short of the full clone set. An unresolved V gene accounts for under half of the shortfall where checked; the remainder is of unknown origin. This sample's table has entries for 25,000 to 30,000 clones. Clones ranked in the top ten supply about 17% of the sample. Sequenced: blood buffy coat. Every receptor here comes from a woman between 18 and 70 years old with a cervical HPV16 infection that either progressed to CIN3+ or cleared (not recorded which).

With regard to this clone: With the read ending 3 residues before the CDR3 end, the germline J gene is used to fill in that end. This chain joins TRBV20-1 and TRBJ2-3; D not resolved. CDR3 length equals 13 residues. Germline V lookup: CDR1 DFQATT, CDR2 SNEGSKA (reference sequence). The part of the CDR3 DNA that was read is TGCAGTGCTAGAGGTCCGCCAATCCAGACG. This encodes CSARGPPIQT. In full, the CDR3 is CSARGPPIQTQYF.

Considering frequency, this clone is medium-sized. The read terminates 3 residues ahead of where the CDR3 ends, so the germline J gene completes it. The V gene is TRBV20-1, the J gene TRBJ2-1, with 9 bases aligning to TRBD1. The junction had 4 bases not matched to a gene; V was cut back by 0 bases and J by 1 base. CDR3 length: 16 residues. The germline V gene has CDR1 DFQATT and CDR2 SNEGSKA (reference sequence). The CDR3 sequence is CSAREGGTGSYNEQFF. The sequenced CDR3 bases are TGCAGTGCTAGAGAAGGCGGGACAGGGTCCTACAATGAG.

Concerning this clone: The read ends 3 residues shy of where the CDR3 ends; the end is completed using the germline J gene. V gene TRBV11-2 combines with J gene TRBJ2-7; the match to TRBD2 covers 14 bases. The V and J ends lost 6 bases and 6 bases, in that order; junction bases with no gene match: 4. The CDR3 is 14 amino acids. CDR1 and CDR2 (germline): SGHAT, FQNNGV. The CDR3 sequence is CASSPTSGRAEQYF. The sequenced CDR3 bases are TGTGCCAGCAGTCCGACTAGCGGGAGGGCCGAG. Full variable domain (outside the CDR3, taken from reference TRBV11-2 and TRBJ2-7): EAGVAQSPRYKIIEKRQSVAFWCNPISGHATLYWYQQILGQGPKLLIQFQNNGVVDDSQLPKDRFSAERLKGVDSTLKIQPAKLEDSAVYLCASSPTSGRAEQYFGPGTRLTVT.

As regards this clone: The read is 3 residues too short to cover the CDR3 end, so that end is filled in from the germline J gene. The chain has TRBV5-1 and TRBJ2-2; 8 nucleotides line up with TRBD1. There are 14 residues in the CDR3. CDR1 and CDR2 (germline): SGHRS, YFSETQ. The sequenced part of the CDR3 DNA is TGCGCCAGCAGCGCGGATGCAGGGGGCTCACCG. This translates into CASSADAGGSP. The CDR3 reads in full as CASSADAGGSPLFF. The full variable domain, completed using reference TRBV5-1 and TRBJ2-2, is KAGVTQTPRYLIKTRGQQVTLSCSPISGHRSVSWYQQTPGQGLQFLFEYFSETQRNKGNFPGRFSGRQFSNSRSEMNVSTLELGDSALYLCASSADAGGSPLFFGEGSRLTVL.

Comment on this clone: The CDR3 extends 3 residues past the end of the read, so its final part is completed from the germline J gene. The chain employs TRBV7-8 and TRBJ2-5; 11 nucleotides agree with TRBD2. Germline CDR1 reads SGHVS; CDR2 reads FQNEAQ. The CDR3 covers 15 residues. The junction had 2 bases not matched to a gene; V was cut back by 1 base and J by 4 bases. Incomplete CDR3 DNA: TGTGCCAGCAGCTTAGTACTAGCGGGAGCAGAGACC. It codes for CASSLVLAGAET. The entire CDR3 sequence reads CASSLVLAGAETQYF.

As for this clone: An end of the junction does not agree with germline; a read error may underlie this. The identical CDR3 is also encoded by other nucleotide sequences in the sample. The covered CDR3 bases are TGTGCCAGTAGTACCGGACAGGGTCCGAACACA. As protein: CASSTGQGPNT. The CDR3 in its entirety is CASSTGQGPNTIYF. This chain joins TRBV19 and TRBJ1-3, with TRBD1 identical over 8 bases. The read terminates 3 residues before the CDR3 end, so the remaining end is supplied by the germline J gene. The length of the CDR3 is 14 residues. Germline V gene sequence: CDR1 LNHDA, CDR2 SQIVND (reference sequence).

As for this clone: The sequence runs out 3 residues before the end of the CDR3; the remainder is reconstructed from the germline J gene. The chain joins TRBV2 to TRBJ2-3, with 8 bases lining up with TRBD2. Trimming at V came to 3 bases and at J to 4 bases, leaving 3 bases not matched to a gene. This CDR3 spans 14 amino acids. The germline CDR1 and CDR2 sequences are SNHLY and FYNNEI. The CDR3 loop is CASSDRGGADTQYF. The covered CDR3 bases are TGTGCCAGCAGTGATCGGGGGGGAGCAGATACG.

Remarks on this clone: The CDR3 end lies 3 residues beyond the end of the read and is filled in from the germline J gene. The genes are TRBV11-2 and TRBJ1-6, with D possibly TRBD1 on 5 matching bases. The V end was cut by 2 bases, the J end by 9 bases, with 14 bases between. The CDR3 is 15 amino acids. Germline V gene lookup returns CDR1 SGHAT and CDR2 FQNNGV. The covered CDR3 bases are TGTGCCAGCAGCTTAAGTGGGGGGGTGGGTTCACCC. This translates into CASSLSGGVGSP. The whole CDR3 is CASSLSGGVGSPLHF.

Points on this clone: The read ends 3 residues before the CDR3 terminus; that terminus is restored from the germline J gene. The chain links TRBV6-2 or TRBV6-3 to TRBJ2-3, with 12 bases matching TRBD2. The CDR3 extends over 15 amino acids. The germline V gene has CDR1 MNHEY and CDR2 SVGEGT. Losses at the gene ends were 6 bases for V and 4 bases for J; bases not matched to a gene: 5. Partial CDR3 DNA: TGTGCCAGCAGCATTACTAGCGGGGGGCCAGATACG. Its protein is CASSITSGGPDT. The whole CDR3 region reads CASSITSGGPDTQYF.

As concerns this clone: Read data end 3 residues before the CDR3 end; the end is taken from the germline J gene. The chain uses TRBV7-9 and TRBJ2-3, with no clear D. This CDR3 is built from 12 residues. CDR1 is SEHNR, CDR2 FQNEAQ, per germline (reference sequence). CDR3 region: CASSLALRSQYF. CDR3 DNA, as far as it was read: TGTGCCAGCAGCTTAGCCCTCAGATCG.

Comments on this clone: The observed sequence ends 3 residues before the CDR3 terminus, with the missing tail filled in from the germline J gene. The V and J genes are TRBV20-1 and TRBJ2-5; D is undetermined. The V end was cut by 0 bases, the J end by 5 bases, with 13 bases between. The CDR3 has 14 residues. The germline CDR1 and CDR2 sequences are DFQATT and SNEGSKA (reference sequence). CDR3 DNA, as far as it was read: TGCAGTGCTAGAGATCCCGAAGGGCTTGAGACC. Its protein is CSARDPEGLET. The full CDR3 sequence reads CSARDPEGLETQYF.

As to this clone: Read coverage stops 3 residues before the CDR3 terminus; the germline J gene supplies the remainder. The chain joins TRBV18 to TRBJ2-5; TRBD2 agrees at 11 bases. The CDR3 loop spans 16 amino acids. The ends lost 3 bases at V and 1 base at J; junction bases unmatched: 4. Germline assignment: CDR1 KGHSH and CDR2 LQKENI. The sequenced part of the CDR3 DNA is TGTGCCAGCTCACCGCGACTAGCGGGGACCCAAGAGACC. Its protein is CASSPRLAGTQET. The whole CDR3 protein reads CASSPRLAGTQETQYF.

Note on this clone: The read finishes 3 residues shy of the CDR3 end, and the germline J gene is used to complete it. The V call is TRBV4-2, the J call TRBJ2-3; the D call may be TRBD1 or TRBD2 (8 bases each). The CDR3 has 17 residues. The V gene's germline CDR1 is LGHNA and CDR2 YNFKEQ. The V end was cut by 0 bases, the J end by 1 base, with 14 bases between. Partial CDR3 DNA: TGTGCCAGCAGCCAAGATATAGCGGGACAGGGCACAGATACG. Its protein is CASSQDIAGQGTDT. The complete CDR3 reads CASSQDIAGQGTDTQYF.

Regarding this clone: Read sequence stops 3 residues before the CDR3 end, and the germline J gene provides the missing end. This rearrangement joins TRBV12-5 to TRBJ2-6; 7 bases are shared with TRBD2. J was trimmed by 0 bases and V by 5 bases; bases with no gene match: 4. The CDR3 spans 16 residues. CDR1 is LGHNT, CDR2 FRNRAP, per germline. CDR3 sequence: CASGLGGGSGANVLTF. The CDR3 bases that were read are TGTGCTAGTGGTCTGGGGGGGGGCTCTGGGGCCAACGTC.

Comments on this clone: The observed sequence ends 3 residues before the CDR3 terminus, with the missing tail filled in from the germline J gene. The rearrangement joins TRBV9 to TRBJ2-1; 7 positions match TRBD1. CDR1 is SGDLS, CDR2 YYNGEE, per germline. This CDR3 is built from 15 residues. After removal of 4 bases from V and 2 bases from J, the junction contained 6 bases not matched to a gene. The sequenced part of the CDR3 DNA is TGTGCCAGCAGCCCTACTGACAGGGCCTACAATGAG. Its translation is CASSPTDRAYNE. The whole CDR3 reads CASSPTDRAYNEQFF.

As to this clone: The read stops 3 residues short of the end of the CDR3; the missing end is completed from the germline J gene. The chain employs TRBV20-1 and TRBJ2-3; the match to TRBD2 covers 9 bases. With 3 bases clipped from V and 0 bases from J, the junction kept 10 bases outside the gene matches. CDR1 is DFQATT, CDR2 SNEGSKA, per germline (reference sequence). CDR3 length: 17 amino acids. The CDR3 loop reads CSARPQQRGASTDTQYF. CDR3 bases read: TGCAGTGCTAGGCCCCAACAGCGGGGGGCGAGCACAGATACG.

Comment on this clone: The missing CDR3 end, 3 residues past where the read stops, is filled in from the germline J gene. The J gene is TRBJ1-1, the V gene TRBV29-1; the match to TRBD1 covers 12 bases. Germline loops: CDR1 SQVTM, CDR2 ANQGSEA. CDR3 length: 14 amino acids. CDR3 loop: CSVEGTGGFGEAFF. CDR3 DNA, as far as it was read: TGCAGCGTTGAGGGGACAGGGGGCTTCGGGGAA.